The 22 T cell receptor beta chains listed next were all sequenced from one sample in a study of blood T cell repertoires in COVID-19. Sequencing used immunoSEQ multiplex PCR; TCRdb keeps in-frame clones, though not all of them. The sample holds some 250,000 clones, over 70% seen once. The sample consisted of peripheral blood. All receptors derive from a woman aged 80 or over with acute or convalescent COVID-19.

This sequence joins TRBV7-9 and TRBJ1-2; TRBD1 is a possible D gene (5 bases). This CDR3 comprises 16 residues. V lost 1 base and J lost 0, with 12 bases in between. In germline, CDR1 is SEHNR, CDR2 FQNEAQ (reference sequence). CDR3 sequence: CASSLGGAESNYGYTF. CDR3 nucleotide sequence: TGTGCCAGCAGCTTAGGTGGGGCAGAATCTAACTATGGCTACACCTTC.

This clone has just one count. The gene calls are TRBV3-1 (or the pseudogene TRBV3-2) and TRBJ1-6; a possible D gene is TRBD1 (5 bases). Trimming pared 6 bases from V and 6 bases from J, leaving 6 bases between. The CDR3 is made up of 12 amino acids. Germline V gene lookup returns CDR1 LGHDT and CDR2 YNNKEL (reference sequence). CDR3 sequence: CASSRGNSPLHF. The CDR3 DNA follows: TGTGCCAGCAGTAGGGGTAATTCACCCCTCCACTTT.

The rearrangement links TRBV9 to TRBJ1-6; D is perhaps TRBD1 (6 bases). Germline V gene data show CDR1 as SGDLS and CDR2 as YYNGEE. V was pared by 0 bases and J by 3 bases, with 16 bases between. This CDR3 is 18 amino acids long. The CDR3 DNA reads TGTGCCAGCAGCGTAGAGGAAGGGGGAGTACTCTATAATTCACCCCTCCACTTT. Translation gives CASSVEEGGVLYNSPLHF.

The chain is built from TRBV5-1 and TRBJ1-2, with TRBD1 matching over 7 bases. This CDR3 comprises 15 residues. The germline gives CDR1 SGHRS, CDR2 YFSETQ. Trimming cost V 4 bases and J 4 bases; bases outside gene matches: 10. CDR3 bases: TGCGCCAGCAGCGATCGGACAGGCAGGGGCTATGGCTACACCTTC. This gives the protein CASSDRTGRGYGYTF. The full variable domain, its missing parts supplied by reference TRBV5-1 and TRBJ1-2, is KAGVTQTPRYLIKTRGQQVTLSCSPISGHRSVSWYQQTPGQGLQFLFEYFSETQRNKGNFPGRFSGRQFSNSRSEMNVSTLELGDSALYLCASSDRTGRGYGYTFGSGTRLTVV.

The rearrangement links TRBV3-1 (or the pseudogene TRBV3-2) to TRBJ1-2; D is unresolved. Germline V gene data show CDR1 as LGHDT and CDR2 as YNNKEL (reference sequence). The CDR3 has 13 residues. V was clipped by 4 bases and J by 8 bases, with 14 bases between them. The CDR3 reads CASSPGEGVGYTF. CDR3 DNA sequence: TGTGCCAGCAGCCCCGGTGAGGGCGTAGGCTACACCTTC.

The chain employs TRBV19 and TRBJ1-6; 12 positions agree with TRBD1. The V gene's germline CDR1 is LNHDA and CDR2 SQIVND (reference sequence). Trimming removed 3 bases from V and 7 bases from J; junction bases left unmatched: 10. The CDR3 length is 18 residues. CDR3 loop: CASSIGTGGANDNSPLHF. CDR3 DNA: TGTGCCAGTAGTATTGGGACAGGGGGCGCGAACGACAATTCACCCCTCCACTTT.

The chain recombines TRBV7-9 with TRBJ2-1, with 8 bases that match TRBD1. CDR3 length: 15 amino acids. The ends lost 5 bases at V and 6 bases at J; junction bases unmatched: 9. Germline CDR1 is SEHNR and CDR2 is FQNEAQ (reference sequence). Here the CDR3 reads CASSERQGNRNEQFF. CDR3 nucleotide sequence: TGTGCCAGCAGCGAGAGACAGGGGAATCGCAATGAGCAGTTCTTC.

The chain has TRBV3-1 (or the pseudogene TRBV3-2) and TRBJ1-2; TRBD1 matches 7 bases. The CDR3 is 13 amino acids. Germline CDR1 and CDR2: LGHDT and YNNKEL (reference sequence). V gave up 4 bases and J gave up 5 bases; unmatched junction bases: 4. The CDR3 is CASSPTGMYGYTF. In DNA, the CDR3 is TGTGCCAGCAGCCCGACAGGGATGTATGGCTACACCTTC.

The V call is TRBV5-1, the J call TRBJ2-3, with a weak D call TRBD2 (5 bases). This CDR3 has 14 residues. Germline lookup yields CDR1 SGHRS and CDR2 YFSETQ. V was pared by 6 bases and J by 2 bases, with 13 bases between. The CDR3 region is CASKVDGDTDTQYF. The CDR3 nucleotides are TGCGCCAGCAAGGTGGACGGGGACACAGATACGCAGTATTTT.

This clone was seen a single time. DNA for the CDR3: TGCAGTGCTAGTACAGGTGGAGCCGGCAATCAGCCCCAGCATTTT. Translating it yields CSASTGGAGNQPQHF. V usage is TRBV20-1 and J usage is TRBJ1-5; tentatively, D is TRBD1 (5 bases). V was cut by 3 bases and J by 2 bases, with 14 bases left in between. The CDR3 is made up of 15 amino acids. Germline V gene lookup returns CDR1 DFQATT and CDR2 SNEGSKA (reference sequence).

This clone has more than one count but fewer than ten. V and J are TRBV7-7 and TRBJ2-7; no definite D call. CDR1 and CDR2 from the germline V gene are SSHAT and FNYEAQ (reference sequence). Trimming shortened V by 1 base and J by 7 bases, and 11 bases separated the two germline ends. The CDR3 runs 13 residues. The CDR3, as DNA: TGTGCCAGCAGCTTAGACCTGAGGAAAGAGCAGTACTTC. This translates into CASSLDLRKEQYF.

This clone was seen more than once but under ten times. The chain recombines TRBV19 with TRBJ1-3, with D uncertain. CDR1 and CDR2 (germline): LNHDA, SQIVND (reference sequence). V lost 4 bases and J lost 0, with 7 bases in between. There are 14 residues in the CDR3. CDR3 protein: CASSSGISGNTIYF. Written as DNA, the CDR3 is TGTGCCAGTAGTAGCGGGATCTCTGGAAACACCATATATTTT.

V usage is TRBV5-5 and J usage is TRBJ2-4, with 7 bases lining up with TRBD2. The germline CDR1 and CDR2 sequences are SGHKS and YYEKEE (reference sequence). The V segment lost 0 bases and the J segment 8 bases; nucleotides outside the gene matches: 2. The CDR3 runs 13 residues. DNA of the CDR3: TGTGCCAGCAGCTTGGCAGGGAGGGACATTCAGTACTTC. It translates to CASSLAGRDIQYF.

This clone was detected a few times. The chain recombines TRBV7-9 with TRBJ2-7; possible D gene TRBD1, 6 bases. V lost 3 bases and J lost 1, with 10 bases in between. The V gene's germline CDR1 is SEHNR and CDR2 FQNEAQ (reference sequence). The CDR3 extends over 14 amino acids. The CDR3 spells CASSFTGISYEQYF. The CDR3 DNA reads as TGTGCCAGCAGCTTCACAGGGATTTCCTACGAGCAGTACTTC.

The CDR3 spells CASSVARTGGVGYTF. CDR3 in DNA: TGTGCCAGCAGCGTAGCAAGGACGGGGGGCGTCGGCTACACCTTC. The chain carries TRBV9 and TRBJ1-2; a weak D match, TRBD1 (6 bases). From germline, CDR1 is SGDLS and CDR2 YYNGEE. The CDR3 is 15 amino acids. The germline V and J ends were trimmed by 0 bases and 8 bases, with 17 bases remaining between them. The entire variable domain, with the rest obtained from reference TRBV9 and TRBJ1-2, is as follows: DSGVTQTPKHLITATGQRVTLRCSPRSGDLSVYWYQQSLDQGLQFLIQYYNGEERAKGNILERFSAQQFPDLHSELNLSSLELGDSALYFCASSVARTGGVGYTFGSGTRLTVV.

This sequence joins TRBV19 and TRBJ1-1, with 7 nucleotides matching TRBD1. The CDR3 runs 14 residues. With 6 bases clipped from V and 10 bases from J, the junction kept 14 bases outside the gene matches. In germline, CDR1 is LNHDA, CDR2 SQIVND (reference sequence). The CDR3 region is CASRGDSYTSIAFF. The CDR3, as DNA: TGTGCCAGTAGGGGGGACAGTTACACGAGTATAGCTTTCTTT.

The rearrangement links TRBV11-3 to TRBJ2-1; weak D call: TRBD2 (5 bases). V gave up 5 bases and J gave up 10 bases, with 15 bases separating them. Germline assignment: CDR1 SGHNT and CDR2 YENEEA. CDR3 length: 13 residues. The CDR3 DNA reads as TGTGCCAGCAGCCCACGCTCGGGGTTGGAGCAGTTCTTC. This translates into CASSPRSGLEQFF. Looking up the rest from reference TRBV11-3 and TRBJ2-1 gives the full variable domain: EAGVVQSPRYKIIEKKQPVAFWCNPISGHNTLYWYLQNLGQGPELLIRYENEEAVDDSQLPKDRFSAERLKGVDSTLKIQPAELGDSAVYLCASSPRSGLEQFFGPGTRLTVL.

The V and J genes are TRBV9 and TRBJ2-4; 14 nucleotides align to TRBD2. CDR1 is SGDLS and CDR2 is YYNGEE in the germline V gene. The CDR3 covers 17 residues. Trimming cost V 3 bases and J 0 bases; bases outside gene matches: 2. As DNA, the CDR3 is TGTGCCAGCAGCGGACTAGCGGGAGGGTCAGCCAAAAACATTCAGTACTTC. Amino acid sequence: CASSGLAGGSAKNIQYF.

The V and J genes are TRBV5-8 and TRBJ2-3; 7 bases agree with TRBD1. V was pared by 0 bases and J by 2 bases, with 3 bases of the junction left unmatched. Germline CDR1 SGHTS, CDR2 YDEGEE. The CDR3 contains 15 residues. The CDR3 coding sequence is TGTGCCAGCAGCTTGGCGGGACAGCACACAGATACGCAGTATTTT. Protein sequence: CASSLAGQHTDTQYF.

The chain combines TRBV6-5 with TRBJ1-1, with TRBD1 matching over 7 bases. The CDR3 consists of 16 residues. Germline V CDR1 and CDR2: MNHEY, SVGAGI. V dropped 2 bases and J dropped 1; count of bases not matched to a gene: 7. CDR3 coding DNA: TGTGCCAGCAGTTACGACAGGGATCTGTCGAACACTGAAGCTTTCTTT. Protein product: CASSYDRDLSNTEAFF.

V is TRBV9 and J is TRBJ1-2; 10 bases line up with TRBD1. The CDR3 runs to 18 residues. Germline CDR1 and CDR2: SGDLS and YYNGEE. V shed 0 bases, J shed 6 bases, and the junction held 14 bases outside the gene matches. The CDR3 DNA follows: TGTGCCAGCAGCGTAGGAGTCCGCGGGGGACAGGGGATGGATGGCTACACCTTC. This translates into CASSVGVRGGQGMDGYTF.

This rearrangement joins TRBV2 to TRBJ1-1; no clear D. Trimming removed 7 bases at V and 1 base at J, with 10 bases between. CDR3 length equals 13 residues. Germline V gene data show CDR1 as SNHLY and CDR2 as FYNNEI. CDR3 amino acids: CASKVGGNTEAFF. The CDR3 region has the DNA TGTGCCAGCAAGGTGGGAGGGAACACTGAAGCTTTCTTT.